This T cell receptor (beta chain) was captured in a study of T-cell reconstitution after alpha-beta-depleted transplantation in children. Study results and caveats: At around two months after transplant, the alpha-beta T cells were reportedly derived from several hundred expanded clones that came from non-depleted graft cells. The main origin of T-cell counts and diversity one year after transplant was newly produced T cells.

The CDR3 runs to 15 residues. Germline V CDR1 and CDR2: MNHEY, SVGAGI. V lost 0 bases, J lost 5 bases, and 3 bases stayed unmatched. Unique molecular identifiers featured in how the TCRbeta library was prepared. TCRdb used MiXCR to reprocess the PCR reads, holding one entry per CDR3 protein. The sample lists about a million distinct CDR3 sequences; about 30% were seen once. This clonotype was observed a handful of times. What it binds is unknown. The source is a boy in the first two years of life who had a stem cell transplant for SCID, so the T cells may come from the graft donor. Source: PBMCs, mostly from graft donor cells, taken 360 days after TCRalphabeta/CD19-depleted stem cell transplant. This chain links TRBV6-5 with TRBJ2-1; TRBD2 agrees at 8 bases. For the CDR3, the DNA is TGTGCCAGCAGTTACTCGCCAGCGGGGGACAATGAGCAGTTCTTC. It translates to CASSYSPAGDNEQFF.